Following are 8 T cell receptor beta chains from one sample sequenced in a study of T cells in Graves' hyperthyroidism and ophthalmopathy. Using RNA transcripts as the source, TCR beta CDR3 regions were amplified. Initially, a first-round RT-PCR of the TCR CDR3 employed the HTBI primer set. TCRdb used MiXCR to reprocess the multiplex PCR reads, holding one entry per CDR3 protein. The sample contains roughly 740,000 distinct CDR3 sequences, about a sixth of which appear only once. The sequenced material came from blood. These TCRs come from a man between 18 and 35 years old with Graves' hyperthyroidism.

In this sample, this clonotype turned up many times. The chain combines TRBV11-2 with TRBJ2-3; 9 bases are shared with TRBD2. V dropped 4 bases and J dropped 1; count of bases not matched to a gene: 3. Germline loops: CDR1 SGHAT, CDR2 FQNNGV. This CDR3 has 15 residues. CDR3 nucleotide sequence: TGTGCCAGCAGCTATCGGACTAGCGGCACAGATACGCAGTATTTT. Translating gives CASSYRTSGTDTQYF.

The V call is TRBV5-1, the J call TRBJ2-3; no reliable D call. The V end lost 2 bases, the J end lost 3 bases, and 13 bases lay between the germline ends. The CDR3 length is 15 residues. Looked up from germline, CDR1 is SGHRS and CDR2 is YFSETQ. The CDR3 spells CASSFDSGSTDTQYF. The CDR3 DNA reads TGCGCCAGCAGCTTCGACTCTGGCAGTACAGATACGCAGTATTTT.

This clonotype was counted at least ten times. The J gene is TRBJ1-5, the V gene TRBV20-1; D not resolved. The CDR3 length is 12 residues. The germline V and J ends were trimmed by 3 bases and 4 bases, with 7 bases remaining between them. Germline values: CDR1 DFQATT, CDR2 SNEGSKA (reference sequence). Written as DNA, the CDR3 is TGCAGTGCTAGCGAGGGAAATCAGCCCCAGCATTTT. Its translation: CSASEGNQPQHF.

This clonotype has a count of ten or more. The genes are TRBV6-1 and TRBJ2-5; 7 bases match TRBD2. The V gene's germline CDR1 is MNHNS and CDR2 SASEGT. The V gene end was trimmed by 7 bases and the J gene end by 5 bases; junction bases not matched to a gene: 7. CDR3 length equals 13 residues. The CDR3 DNA sequence: TGTGCCAGCATGGGGGGAGGGGTTGAGACCCAGTACTTC. It encodes CASMGGGVETQYF.

This clonotype was detected many times. The rearrangement uses TRBV2 and TRBJ2-1; 7 positions match TRBD2. Germline V gives CDR1 SNHLY, CDR2 FYNNEI. V trimming: 8 bases; J trimming: 3 bases; junction bases outside the gene matches: 13. The CDR3 length is 16 residues. The CDR3 here is CASGSASGEFYNEQFF. The DNA of the CDR3 is TGTGCCAGCGGGTCCGCTAGCGGTGAATTCTACAATGAGCAGTTCTTC.

The table lists this clonotype with a few counts. This chain uses TRBV12-3 or TRBV12-4 with TRBJ2-6, with D perhaps matching TRBD2 (6 bases). The CDR3 is made up of 18 amino acids. Trimming stripped 1 base from V and 3 bases from J, with 16 bases between. For the CDR3, the DNA is TGTGCCAGCAGTTTAGTAGGACTACCCGTCCATGGGGCCAACGTCCTGACTTTC. This gives the protein CASSLVGLPVHGANVLTF.

V gene TRBV24-1 combines with J gene TRBJ2-5, with TRBD2 as a possible D gene (5 bases). The CDR3 sequence is 13 residues long. Per the germline V gene, CDR1 is KGHDR and CDR2 is SFDVKD. Trimming shortened V by 4 bases and J by 3 bases, and 8 bases separated the two germline ends. The CDR3 bases are TGTGCCACCAGTGAAGGGAGCAAAGAGACCCAGTACTTC. Translated, it gives CATSEGSKETQYF.

This clonotype has just a few counts. V gene TRBV27 combines with J gene TRBJ2-7; 11 bases agree with TRBD2. The CDR3 runs 18 residues. The V gene end was trimmed by 4 bases and the J gene end by 4 bases; junction bases not matched to a gene: 15. Germline values: CDR1 MNHEY, CDR2 SMNVEV (reference sequence). The CDR3 DNA follows: TGTGCCAGCAGTTCCTCGACGGACCCTAGCGGGAGGCCGTACGAGCAGTACTTC. Protein product: CASSSSTDPSGRPYEQYF.